This T cell receptor (beta chain) was recovered during a study of shared clonotypes between healthy human individuals. This CDR3 spans 13 amino acids. Germline-derived CDR1 and CDR2 are SGHAT and FQNNGV. The V end was cut by 3 bases, the J end by 7 bases, with 12 bases between. Using immunoSEQ multiplex PCR, the repertoire was profiled, and TCRdb retains in-frame clones only, with some absent. The sample consists of about 680,000 clones, around four fifths of them appearing once. A single count supports this clone. The gene calls are TRBV11-2 and TRBJ1-2; tentatively, D is TRBD1 (6 bases). The source of this sequence is a woman younger than 45 in good health. Specimen: memory CD4+ T cells sorted from blood. Subset described: CD45RA-negative fraction. The CDR3 protein is CASSFQQGGGYTF. DNA for the CDR3: TGTGCCAGCAGCTTCCAACAGGGAGGTGGCTACACCTTC.